This T cell receptor (beta chain) was documented in a study of hypomethylating agent response in myelodysplastic syndrome. Whole-study context: The mean patient age was approximately 67 +/- 5.9 years, and diploid cytogenetics predominated.

CDR1 SGHVS and CDR2 FQNEAQ come from the germline V gene. The CDR3 consists of 16 residues. The V gene lost 5 bases and the J gene lost 3 bases, with 19 bases spanning the gap. Bulk bone marrow was analyzed without sorting T-cell subsets. The method was immunoSEQ multiplex PCR; TCRdb's version includes in-frame clones alone and lacks a portion of them. This table has 2,500 to 4,000 clones, roughly 87% appearing once. This clonotype was obtained from a human donor with myelodysplastic syndrome. The chain is built from TRBV7-8 and TRBJ1-1, with a possible D match to TRBD1 (6 bases). The sample here was bone marrow, taken before or after starting hypomethylating agent treatment for myelodysplastic syndrome (not recorded which). The CDR3 nucleotides read TGTGCCAGCAGCCGTTTCGAGGGGGGGAGTTACACTGAAGCTTTCTTT. Translating it yields CASSRFEGGSYTEAFF. The full variable domain, with the rest looked up from reference TRBV7-8 and TRBJ1-1, is GAGVSQSPRYKVAKRGQDVALRCDPISGHVSLFWYQQALGQGPEFLTYFQNEAQLDKSGLPSDRFFAERPEGSVSTLKIQRTQQEDSAVYLCASSRFEGGSYTEAFFGQGTRLTVV.